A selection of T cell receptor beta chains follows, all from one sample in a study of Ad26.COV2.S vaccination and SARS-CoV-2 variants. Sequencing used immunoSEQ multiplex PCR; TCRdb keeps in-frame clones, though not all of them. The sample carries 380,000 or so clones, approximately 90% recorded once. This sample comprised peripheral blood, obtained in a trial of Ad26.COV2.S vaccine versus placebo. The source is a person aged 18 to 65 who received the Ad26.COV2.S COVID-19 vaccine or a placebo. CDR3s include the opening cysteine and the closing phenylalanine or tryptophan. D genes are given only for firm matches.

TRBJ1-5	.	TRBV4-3	CASSQEPDSNQPQHF	TGCGCCAGCAGCCAAGAGCCAGATAGCAATCAGCCCCAGCATTTT
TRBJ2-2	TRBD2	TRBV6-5	CASSVSGEGTGELFF	TGTGCCAGCAGCGTTAGCGGGGAGGGGACCGGGGAGCTGTTTTTT
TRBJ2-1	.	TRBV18	CASSPKHLEVTYNEQFF	TGTGCCAGCTCACCCAAACACCTAGAGGTAACCTACAATGAGCAGTTCTTC
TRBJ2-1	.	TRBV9	CASSVDMGTHNEQFF	TGTGCCAGCAGCGTAGACATGGGCACCCACAATGAGCAGTTCTTC
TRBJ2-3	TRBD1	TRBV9	CASSVRQGSGTDTQYF	TGTGCCAGCAGCGTGAGACAGGGGAGCGGCACAGATACGCAGTATTTT
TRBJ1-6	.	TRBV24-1	CATSDRALPSGTKSSYNSPLHF	TGTGCCACCAGTGATAGAGCCCTCCCATCCGGGACAAAGAGCTCCTATAATTCACCCCTCCACTTT
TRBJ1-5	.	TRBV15	CATSMGNQPQHF	TGTGCCACCAGCATGGGCAATCAGCCCCAGCATTTT
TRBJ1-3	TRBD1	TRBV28	CASTTGFDGNTIYF	TGTGCCAGCACGACAGGGTTCGATGGAAACACCATATATTTT
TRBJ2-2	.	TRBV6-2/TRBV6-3	CASSRFPGYTGELFF	TGTGCCAGCAGCCGTTTCCCAGGGTACACCGGGGAGCTGTTTTTT
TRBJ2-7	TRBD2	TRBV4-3	CASSHLAGGLYEQYF	TGCGCCAGCAGCCACTTAGCGGGGGGGCTTTACGAGCAGTACTTC
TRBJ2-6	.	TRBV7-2	CASTVVSGANVLTF	TGTGCCAGCACCGTAGTCTCTGGGGCCAACGTCCTGACTTTC
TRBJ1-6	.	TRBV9	CASSVAQEWGPLHF	TGTGCCAGCAGCGTAGCTCAGGAATGGGGACCCCTCCACTTT